Each of the 23 T cell receptor beta chains below was sequenced from the same sample in a study of blood T cell repertoires in COVID-19. Sequencing was performed with immunoSEQ multiplex PCR; in TCRdb, only in-frame clones are kept and a portion is missing. The table includes around 80,000 clones, 70% to 75% detected once. The sample taken for sequencing was peripheral blood. These receptors all come from a man aged 50-60 years with active or convalescent COVID-19.

The rearrangement uses TRBV5-4 and TRBJ2-3, with 8 bases lining up with TRBD2. After removal of 0 bases from V and 1 base from J, the junction contained 4 bases not matched to a gene. CDR3 length equals 16 residues. Germline-derived CDR1 and CDR2 are SGHNT and YYREEE (reference sequence). The CDR3 DNA reads as TGTGCCAGCAGCTTGGCAGGAGCGGGGGGCACAGATACGCAGTATTTT. Translated, it gives CASSLAGAGGTDTQYF.

The chain employs TRBV7-2 and TRBJ1-3; possibly TRBD1 for D (5 bases). The CDR3 extends over 15 amino acids. The V gene lost 4 bases and the J gene lost 7 bases, with 17 bases spanning the gap. The germline CDR1 and CDR2 sequences are SGHTA and FQGNSA. The CDR3 DNA reads TGTGCCAGCAGCTCTTCGACAGTTAGTGCCAACACCATATATTTT. Translation gives CASSSSTVSANTIYF.

This clone was recorded a few times. Other DNA sequences of this sample code for an identical CDR3. The chain couples TRBV10-3 to TRBJ1-2; TRBD1 might be the D (5 bases). Trimming removed 0 bases at V and 2 bases at J, with 7 bases between. There are 14 residues in the CDR3. Germline CDR1 is ENHRY and CDR2 is SYGVKD. The CDR3 spells CAISESSGNYGYTF. CDR3 bases: TGTGCCATCAGTGAGTCATCAGGGAACTATGGCTACACCTTC.

The rearrangement joins TRBV7-2 to TRBJ1-2, with 7 bases aligning to TRBD1. Trimming at V came to 0 bases and at J to 1 base, leaving 5 bases not matched to a gene. Germline lookup yields CDR1 SGHTA and CDR2 FQGNSA. The CDR3 is 16 amino acids. CDR3 coding DNA: TGTGCCAGCAGCTTAGCCGTCAGGGGGAATAACTATGGCTACACCTTC. Its translation is CASSLAVRGNNYGYTF.

With respect to this clone: The junction departs from germline at one end; a sequencing error may be responsible. The genes are TRBV7-2 and TRBJ2-5; D possibly corresponds to TRBD2 (5 bases). The V gene's germline CDR1 is SGHTA and CDR2 FQGNSA. This CDR3 comprises 15 residues. The chain's CDR3 is CASSSPIAGSEAQYF. The CDR3 nucleotides are TGTGCCAGCAGCTCCCCAATCGCGGGTTCAGAGGCCCAGTACTTC.

This clone turned up a few times. The rearrangement joins TRBV19 to TRBJ2-6; unclear D gene. The CDR3 sequence is 14 residues long. In germline, CDR1 is LNHDA, CDR2 SQIVND (reference sequence). Trimming removed 7 bases at V and 0 bases at J, with 7 bases between. The CDR3 loop reads CASTPGSGANVLTF. The CDR3 DNA reads as TGTGCCAGTACCCCAGGCTCTGGGGCCAACGTCCTGACTTTC.

The chain employs TRBV7-2 and TRBJ1-5; 7 bases match TRBD1. The CDR3 has 15 amino acids. The J segment lost 4 bases and the V segment lost 5 bases, leaving 8 bases of the junction unmatched. Germline V gene sequence: CDR1 SGHTA, CDR2 FQGNSA. CDR3 in DNA: TGTGCCAGCAGCACCTACAGGGGCGGGAATCAGCCCCAGCATTTT. It is translated as CASSTYRGGNQPQHF.

The chain employs TRBV12-3 or TRBV12-4 and TRBJ2-7; D gene ambiguous. V lost 5 bases and J 6 bases, leaving 8 bases between the germline ends. This CDR3 has 11 residues. The CDR3 is CASSQVGEQYF. Written as DNA, the CDR3 is TGTGCCAGCAGTCAAGTCGGCGAGCAGTACTTC.

CDR3 loop: CASRKVAGNQPQHF. The CDR3 DNA is TGTGCCAGCAGGAAAGTGGCAGGAAATCAGCCCCAGCATTTT. The J gene is TRBJ1-5, the V gene TRBV2, with D unresolved. This CDR3 is 14 amino acids long. Per the germline V gene, CDR1 is SNHLY and CDR2 is FYNNEI. V was clipped by 6 bases and J by 4 bases, with 13 bases between them.

V is TRBV7-9 and J is TRBJ1-3; 8 nucleotides match TRBD1. The V gene's germline CDR1 is SEHNR and CDR2 FQNEAQ (reference sequence). V shed 1 base and J 4 bases; nucleotides not matched to a gene: 3. The CDR3 totals 15 residues. The CDR3 spells CASSLGDRGGNTIYF. CDR3 DNA sequence: TGTGCCAGCAGCTTAGGAGACAGGGGAGGAAACACCATATATTTT.

Concerning this clone itself: The limits of the CDR3 on the DNA are not certain, so only TCRdb's listed CDR3 is given. CDR3 loop: CASSVATGAGTGISFF. This chain links TRBV9 with TRBJ1-1; the D call in the table, TRBD1, was not verified against the DNA. From germline, CDR1 is SGDLS and CDR2 YYNGEE. Both ends counted, the CDR3 spans 16 residues.

This clone was found a few times. This rearrangement joins TRBV7-2 to TRBJ2-7; 10 bases fit TRBD2. The ends lost 3 bases at V and 6 bases at J; junction bases unmatched: 2. The germline gives CDR1 SGHTA, CDR2 FQGNSA. The CDR3 spans 13 residues. CDR3 amino acids: CASSFERGGEQYF. CDR3 nucleotides: TGTGCCAGCAGCTTCGAGCGGGGGGGCGAGCAGTACTTC.

This clone was counted only a few times. The chain uses TRBV18 and TRBJ1-2; 7 bases map to TRBD1. Trimming at V came to 6 bases and at J to 2 bases, leaving 3 bases not matched to a gene. The CDR3 loop spans 13 amino acids. Looked up from germline, CDR1 is KGHSH and CDR2 is LQKENI. In nucleotides, the CDR3 is TGTGCCAGCTCGGAGGGACAGAACTATGGCTACACCTTC. Its translation is CASSEGQNYGYTF.

The chain has TRBV29-1 and TRBJ1-4; a weak D match, TRBD1 (6 bases). Per germline, CDR1 SQVTM and CDR2 ANQGSEA. This CDR3 region has 12 residues. Trimming left V 6 bases short and J 8 bases short, with 13 bases between. The CDR3 coding sequence is TGCAGCGTGGGGGACACTCCCGAAAAACTGTTTTTT. Protein sequence: CSVGDTPEKLFF.

This rearrangement joins TRBV7-8 to TRBJ1-5, with a possible D match to TRBD1 (5 bases). The CDR3 is 13 amino acids. Germline assignment: CDR1 SGHVS and CDR2 FQNEAQ. Trimming cost V 5 bases and J 5 bases, with 10 bases left between them. The CDR3 sequence is CASSPDSHQPQHF. Here the CDR3 DNA reads TGTGCCAGCAGCCCCGACAGCCATCAGCCCCAGCATTTT.

This clone has just one count. The J gene is TRBJ2-7, the V gene TRBV5-5; TRBD2 aligns across 12 bases. V dropped 5 bases and J dropped 6; count of bases not matched to a gene: 3. The length of the CDR3 is 13 residues. CDR1 SGHKS and CDR2 YYEKEE come from the germline V gene (reference sequence). The CDR3 region is CASRLLAGGEQYF. The CDR3 DNA reads TGTGCCAGCAGGTTACTAGCGGGGGGCGAGCAGTACTTC.

This chain links TRBV15 with TRBJ2-3; TRBD2 agrees at 8 bases. The ends lost 1 base at V and 1 base at J; junction bases unmatched: 7. CDR1 is LNHNV and CDR2 is YYDKDF in the germline V gene (reference sequence). The CDR3 spans 17 residues. CDR3 sequence: CATSRGTGTRGTDTQYF. CDR3 sequence (DNA): TGTGCCACCAGCAGAGGCACCGGGACTAGAGGCACAGATACGCAGTATTTT. The whole variable domain, filled in from reference TRBV15 and TRBJ2-3, reads DAMVIQNPRYQVTQFGKPVTLSCSQTLNHNVMYWYQQKSSQAPKLLFHYYDKDFNNEADTPDNFQSRRPNTSFCFLDIRSPGLGDTAMYLCATSRGTGTRGTDTQYFGPGTRLTVL.

The rearrangement links TRBV5-8 to TRBJ1-2, with D unresolved. The V end lost 3 bases, the J end lost 4 bases, and 19 bases lay between the germline ends. This CDR3 has 16 residues. Per germline, CDR1 SGHTS and CDR2 YDEGEE. This CDR3 reads CASSYYTLVSSYGYTF. CDR3 nucleotide sequence: TGTGCCAGCAGCTATTACACCCTTGTATCCTCCTATGGCTACACCTTC. Supplemented by reference TRBV5-8 and TRBJ1-2, the full variable domain reads EAGVTQSPTHLIKTRGQQATLRCSPISGHTSVYWYQQALGLGLQFLLWYDEGEERNRGNFPPRFSGRQFPNYSSELNVNALELEDSALYLCASSYYTLVSSYGYTFGSGTRLTVV.

This chain connects TRBV7-2 to TRBJ1-1, with 10 bases fitting TRBD1. Trimming took 4 bases from V and 11 from J; bases not matched to a gene: 13. Per germline, CDR1 SGHTA and CDR2 FQGNSA. The CDR3 covers 15 residues. The CDR3 sequence: CASSSLGDRGEWAFF. The CDR3 region has the DNA TGTGCCAGCAGCTCCCTAGGGGACAGGGGTGAATGGGCTTTCTTT. Full variable domain (missing parts from reference TRBV7-2 and TRBJ1-1): GAGVSQSPSNKVTEKGKDVELRCDPISGHTALYWYRQSLGQGLEFLIYFQGNSAPDKSGLPSDRFSAERTGGSVSTLTIQRTQQEDSAVYLCASSSLGDRGEWAFFGQGTRLTVV.

This clone appeared a single time. The chain couples TRBV5-1 to TRBJ1-1; a possible D gene is TRBD1 (6 bases). This CDR3 has 14 residues. Deletions cut 5 bases from V and 4 bases from J, with 15 bases between. Germline assignment: CDR1 SGHRS and CDR2 YFSETQ. In nucleotides, the CDR3 is TGCGCCAGCAGTTTTCAGGGAGGGGGCACTGAAGCTTTCTTT. The encoded protein is CASSFQGGGTEAFF.

The rearrangement links TRBV25-1 to TRBJ2-3; 11 bases match TRBD2. Germline V gives CDR1 MGHDK, CDR2 SYGVNS. V lost 2 bases and J lost 13; bases outside the gene matches: 14. This CDR3 comprises 16 residues. The CDR3 DNA follows: TGTGCCAGCAGTGAAGCAAGGCTAGCGGGGGGCGTACTAAAGTATTTT. It specifies CASSEARLAGGVLKYF. The full variable domain, with the rest looked up from reference TRBV25-1 and TRBJ2-3, is EADIYQTPRYLVIGTGKKITLECSQTMGHDKMYWYQQDPGMELHLIHYSYGVNSTEKGDLSSESTVSRIRTEHFPLTLESARPSHTSQYLCASSEARLAGGVLKYFGPGTRLTVL.

The table lists this clone with a count of one. The gene calls are TRBV25-1 and TRBJ1-6; possible D gene TRBD1, 6 bases. V was cut by 5 bases and J by 11 bases, with 13 bases left in between. The CDR3 length is 13 residues. Germline assignment: CDR1 MGHDK and CDR2 SYGVNS. The CDR3 DNA sequence: TGTGCCAGCAGTAACAGGGAACACGCACCCCTCCACTTT. This gives the protein CASSNREHAPLHF.

V usage is TRBV7-2 and J usage is TRBJ1-4, with no clear D. The V gene's germline CDR1 is SGHTA and CDR2 FQGNSA. V was clipped by 1 base and J by 6 bases, with 12 bases between them. This CDR3 spans 15 amino acids. As DNA, the CDR3 is TGTGCCAGCAGCTTAGACAGTTTTAAGGATGAAAAACTGTTTTTT. Translation: CASSLDSFKDEKLFF.